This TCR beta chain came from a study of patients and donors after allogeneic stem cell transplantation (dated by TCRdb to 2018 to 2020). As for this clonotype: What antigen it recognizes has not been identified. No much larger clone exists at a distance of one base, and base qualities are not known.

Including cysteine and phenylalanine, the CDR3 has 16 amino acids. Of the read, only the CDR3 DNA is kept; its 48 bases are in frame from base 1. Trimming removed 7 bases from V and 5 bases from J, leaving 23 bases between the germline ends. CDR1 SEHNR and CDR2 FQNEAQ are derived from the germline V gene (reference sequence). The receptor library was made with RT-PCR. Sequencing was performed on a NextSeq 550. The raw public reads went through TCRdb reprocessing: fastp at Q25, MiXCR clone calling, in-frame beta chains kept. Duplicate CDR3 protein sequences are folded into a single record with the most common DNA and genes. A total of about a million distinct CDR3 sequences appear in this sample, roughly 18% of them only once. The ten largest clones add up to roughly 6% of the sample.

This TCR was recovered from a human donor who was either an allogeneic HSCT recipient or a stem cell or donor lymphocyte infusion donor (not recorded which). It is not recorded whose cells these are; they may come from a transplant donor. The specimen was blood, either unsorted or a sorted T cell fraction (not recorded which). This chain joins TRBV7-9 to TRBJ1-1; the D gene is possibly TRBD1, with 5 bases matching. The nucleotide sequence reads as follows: TGTGCCAGCACCCAACTTATGTTTGGGGGGGAAACTGAAGCTTTCTTT. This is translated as CASTQLMFGGETEAFF.